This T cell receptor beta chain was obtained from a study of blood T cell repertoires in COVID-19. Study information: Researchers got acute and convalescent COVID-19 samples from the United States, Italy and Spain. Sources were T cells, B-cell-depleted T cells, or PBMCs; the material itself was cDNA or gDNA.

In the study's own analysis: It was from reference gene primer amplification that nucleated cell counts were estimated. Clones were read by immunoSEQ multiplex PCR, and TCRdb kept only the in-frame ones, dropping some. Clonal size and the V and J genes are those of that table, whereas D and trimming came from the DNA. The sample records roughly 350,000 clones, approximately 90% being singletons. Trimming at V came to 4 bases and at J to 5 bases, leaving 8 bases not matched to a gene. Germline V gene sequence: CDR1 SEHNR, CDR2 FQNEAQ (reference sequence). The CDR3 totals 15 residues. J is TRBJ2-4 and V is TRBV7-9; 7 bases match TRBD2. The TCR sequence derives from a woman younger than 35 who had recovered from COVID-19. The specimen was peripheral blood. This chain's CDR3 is CASSSQTSRQNIQYF. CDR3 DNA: TGTGCCAGCAGCTCCCAGACTAGCCGCCAAAACATTCAGTACTTC. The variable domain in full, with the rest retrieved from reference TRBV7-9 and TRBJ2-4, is DTGVSQNPRHKITKRGQNVTFRCDPISEHNRLYWYRQTLGQGPEFLTYFQNEAQLEKSRLLSDRFSAERPKGSFSTLEIQRTEQGDSAMYLCASSSQTSRQNIQYFGAGTRLSVL.